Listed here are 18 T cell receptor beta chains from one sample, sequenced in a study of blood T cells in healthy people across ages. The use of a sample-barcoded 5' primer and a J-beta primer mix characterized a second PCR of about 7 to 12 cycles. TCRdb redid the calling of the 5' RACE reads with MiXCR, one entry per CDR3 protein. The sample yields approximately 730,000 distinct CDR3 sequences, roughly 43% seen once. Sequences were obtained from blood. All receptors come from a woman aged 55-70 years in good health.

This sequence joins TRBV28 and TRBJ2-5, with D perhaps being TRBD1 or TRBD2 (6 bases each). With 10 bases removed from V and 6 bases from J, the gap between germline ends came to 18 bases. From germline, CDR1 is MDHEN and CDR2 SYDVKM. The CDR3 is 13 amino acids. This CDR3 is CATRPTGAQTQYF. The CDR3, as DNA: TGTGCCACCCGGCCCACGGGGGCACAGACCCAGTACTTC.

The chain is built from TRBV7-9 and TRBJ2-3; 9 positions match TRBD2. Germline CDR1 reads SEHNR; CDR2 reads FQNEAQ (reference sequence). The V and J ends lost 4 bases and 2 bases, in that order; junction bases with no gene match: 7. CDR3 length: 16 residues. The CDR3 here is CASSSRAGGTTDTQYF. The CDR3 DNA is TGTGCCAGCAGCTCGCGGGCGGGAGGGACCACAGATACGCAGTATTTT. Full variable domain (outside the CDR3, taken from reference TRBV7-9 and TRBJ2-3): DTGVSQNPRHKITKRGQNVTFRCDPISEHNRLYWYRQTLGQGPEFLTYFQNEAQLEKSRLLSDRFSAERPKGSFSTLEIQRTEQGDSAMYLCASSSRAGGTTDTQYFGPGTRLTVL.

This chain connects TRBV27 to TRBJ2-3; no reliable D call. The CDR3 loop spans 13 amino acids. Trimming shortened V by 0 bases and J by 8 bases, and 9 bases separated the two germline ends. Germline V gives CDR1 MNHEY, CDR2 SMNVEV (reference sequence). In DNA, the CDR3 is TGTGCCAGCAGTTTATCCCTTGGGTGTACGCAGTATTTT. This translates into CASSLSLGCTQYF.

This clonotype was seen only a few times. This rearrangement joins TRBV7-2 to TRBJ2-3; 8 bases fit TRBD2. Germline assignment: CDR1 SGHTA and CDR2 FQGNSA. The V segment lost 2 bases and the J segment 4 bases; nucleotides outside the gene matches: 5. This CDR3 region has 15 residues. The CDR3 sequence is CASSLQAGVSDTQYF. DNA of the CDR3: TGTGCCAGCAGCTTACAAGCGGGAGTGTCAGATACGCAGTATTTT. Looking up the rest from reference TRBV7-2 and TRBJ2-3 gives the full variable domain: GAGVSQSPSNKVTEKGKDVELRCDPISGHTALYWYRQSLGQGLEFLIYFQGNSAPDKSGLPSDRFSAERTGGSVSTLTIQRTQQEDSAVYLCASSLQAGVSDTQYFGPGTRLTVL.

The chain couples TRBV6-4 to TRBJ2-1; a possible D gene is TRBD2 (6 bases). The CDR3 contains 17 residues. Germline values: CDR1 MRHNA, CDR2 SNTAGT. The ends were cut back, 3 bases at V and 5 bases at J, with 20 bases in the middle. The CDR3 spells CASSEEGSLVPHNEQFF. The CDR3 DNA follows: TGTGCCAGCAGTGAGGAGGGATCGCTAGTTCCCCACAATGAGCAGTTCTTC.

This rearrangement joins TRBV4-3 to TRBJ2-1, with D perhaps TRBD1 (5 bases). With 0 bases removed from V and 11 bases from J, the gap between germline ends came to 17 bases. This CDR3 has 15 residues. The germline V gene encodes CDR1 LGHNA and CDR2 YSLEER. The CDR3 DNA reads TGCGCCAGCAGCCAAGAGTCAGGGCCCCCAGATAAGCAGTTCTTC. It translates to CASSQESGPPDKQFF.

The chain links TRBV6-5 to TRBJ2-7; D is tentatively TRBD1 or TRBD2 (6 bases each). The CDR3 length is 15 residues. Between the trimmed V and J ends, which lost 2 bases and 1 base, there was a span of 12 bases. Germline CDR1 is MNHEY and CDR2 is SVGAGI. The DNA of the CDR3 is TGTGCCAGCAGTTACCGCCGGGGGCGGTCCTACGAGCAGTACTTC. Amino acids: CASSYRRGRSYEQYF.

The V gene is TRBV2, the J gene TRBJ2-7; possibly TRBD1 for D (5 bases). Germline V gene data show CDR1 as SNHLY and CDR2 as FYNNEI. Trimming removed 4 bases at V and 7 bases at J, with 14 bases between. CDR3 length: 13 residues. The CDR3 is CASSVEKDNEQYF. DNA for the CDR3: TGTGCCAGCAGTGTGGAGAAGGACAATGAGCAGTACTTC. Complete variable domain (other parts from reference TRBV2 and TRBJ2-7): EPEVTQTPSHQVTQMGQEVILRCVPISNHLYFYWYRQILGQKVEFLVSFYNNEISEKSEIFDDQFSVERPDGSNFTLKIRSTKLEDSAMYFCASSVEKDNEQYFGPGTRLTVT.

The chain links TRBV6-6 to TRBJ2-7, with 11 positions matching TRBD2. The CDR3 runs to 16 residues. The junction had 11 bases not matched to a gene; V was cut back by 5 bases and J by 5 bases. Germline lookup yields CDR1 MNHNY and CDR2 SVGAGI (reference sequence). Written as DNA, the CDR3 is TGTGCCAGCAGTCACAATAGCGGGGGGGCCGTCAACGAGCAGTACTTC. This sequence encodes CASSHNSGGAVNEQYF.

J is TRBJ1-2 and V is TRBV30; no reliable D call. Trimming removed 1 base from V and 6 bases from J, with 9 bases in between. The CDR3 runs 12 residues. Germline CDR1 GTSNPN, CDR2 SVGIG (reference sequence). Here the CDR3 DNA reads TGTGCCTGGAGTGGGCCAGGAAATGGCTACACCTTC. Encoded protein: CAWSGPGNGYTF.

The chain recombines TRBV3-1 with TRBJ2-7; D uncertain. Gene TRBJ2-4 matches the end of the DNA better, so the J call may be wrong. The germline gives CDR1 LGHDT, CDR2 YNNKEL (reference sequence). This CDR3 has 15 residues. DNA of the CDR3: TGTGCCAGCAGCCAAGATCCGGTAACCAAAAACATTCAGTACTTC. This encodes CASSQDPVTKNIQYF.

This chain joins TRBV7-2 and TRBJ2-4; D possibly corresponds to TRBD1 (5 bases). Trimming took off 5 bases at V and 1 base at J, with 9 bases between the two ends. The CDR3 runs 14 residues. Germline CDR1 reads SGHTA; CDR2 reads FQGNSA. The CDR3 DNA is TGTGCCAGCAGCCCACAGGCGGCCAAAAACATTCAGTACTTC. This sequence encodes CASSPQAAKNIQYF.

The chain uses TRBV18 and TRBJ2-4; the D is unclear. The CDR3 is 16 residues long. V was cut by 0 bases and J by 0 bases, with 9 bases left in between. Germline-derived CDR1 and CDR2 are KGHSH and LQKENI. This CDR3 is CASSPPNSLAKNIQYF. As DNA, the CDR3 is TGTGCCAGCTCACCACCGAACAGCTTAGCCAAAAACATTCAGTACTTC.

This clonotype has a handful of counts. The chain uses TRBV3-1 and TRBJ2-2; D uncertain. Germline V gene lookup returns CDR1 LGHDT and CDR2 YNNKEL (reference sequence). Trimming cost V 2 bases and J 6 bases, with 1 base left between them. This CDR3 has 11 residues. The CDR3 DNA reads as TGTGCCAGCAGCCAATCCGGGGAGCTGTTTTTT. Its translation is CASSQSGELFF.

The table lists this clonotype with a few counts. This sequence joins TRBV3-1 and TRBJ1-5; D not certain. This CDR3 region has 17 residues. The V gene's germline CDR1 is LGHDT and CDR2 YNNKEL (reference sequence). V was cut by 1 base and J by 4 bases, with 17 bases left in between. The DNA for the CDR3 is TGTGCCAGCAGCCAAGCCAGGACCACGGACTCAAATCAGCCCCAGCATTTT. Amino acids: CASSQARTTDSNQPQHF.

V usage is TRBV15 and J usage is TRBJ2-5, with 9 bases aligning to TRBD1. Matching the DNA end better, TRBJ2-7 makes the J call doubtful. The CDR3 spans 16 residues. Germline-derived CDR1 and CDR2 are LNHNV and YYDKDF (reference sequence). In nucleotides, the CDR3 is TGTGCCACCAGCAGAATTCTCTGGGACAGGGCAGACGAGCAGTACTTC. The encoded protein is CATSRILWDRADEQYF.

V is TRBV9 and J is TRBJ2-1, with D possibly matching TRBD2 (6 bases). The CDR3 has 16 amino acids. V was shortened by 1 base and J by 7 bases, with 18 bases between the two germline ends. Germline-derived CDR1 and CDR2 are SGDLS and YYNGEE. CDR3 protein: CASSVHGEVSGNEQFF. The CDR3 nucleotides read TGTGCCAGCAGCGTACATGGGGAGGTTAGTGGGAATGAGCAGTTCTTC.

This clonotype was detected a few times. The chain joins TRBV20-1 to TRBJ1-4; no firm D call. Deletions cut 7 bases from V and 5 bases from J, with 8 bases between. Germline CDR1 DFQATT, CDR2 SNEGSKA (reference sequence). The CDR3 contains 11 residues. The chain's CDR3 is CSGTFNEKLFF. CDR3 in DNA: TGCAGTGGTACCTTCAATGAAAAACTGTTTTTT.